The 6 T cell receptor beta chains below were found in one sample sequenced in a study of tumor-infiltrating lymphocytes in primary liver carcinoma. Total RNA (around 0.45 ug) served as template for TCR beta cDNA synthesis primed by a constant-region primer. Three nested multiplex PCR rounds, a slightly modified ARM-PCR, produced the libraries for TCR beta. Amplification in the first two PCR rounds was performed using TRBV1-TRBV30 forward primers and a C-beta reverse primer for 10 cycles each. TCRdb independently ran MiXCR on the multiplex PCR reads; one entry per CDR3 protein. The sample yields tens of thousands of distinct CDR3 sequences, more than 70% seen once. Each 20-30 mg portion of unsorted bulk tissue served as the source for co-extraction of RNA and DNA. The material sequenced was tumor-adjacent normal liver tissue. Every receptor here comes from a woman in her thirties with primary liver carcinoma and hepatitis B virus infection.

A note on this clonotype: Without the conserved terminal phenylalanine or tryptophan, this CDR3 likely stems from a read error. The chain recombines TRBV6-1 with TRBJ1-1; D is unresolved. There are 15 residues in the CDR3. Germline CDR1 MNHNS, CDR2 SASEGT. DNA of the CDR3: TGTGTCAGCAGTGAATTTAGGTTTTACGGTTCTGAAGCTTTCCTT. Translated: CVSSEFRFYGSEAFL.

This clonotype has only a few counts. This is likely a read error, given that the CDR3 carries no conserved phenylalanine or tryptophan at its end. The limits of the CDR3 on the DNA are not certain, so only TCRdb's listed CDR3 is given. The chain combines TRBV4-1 with TRBJ2-4; the DNA was not used to check the table's D call, TRBD1. The germline V gene has CDR1 MGHRA and CDR2 YSYEKL. The CDR3 extends over 16 residues, inclusive of both ends. CDR3 sequence reads: CASSPEMDRDTSKWYL.

This clonotype was seen a single time. A junction boundary mismatches the germline segment, possibly from a read error. The chain links TRBV7-8 to TRBJ2-2, with no clear D. CDR1 is SGHVS, CDR2 FQNEAQ, per germline. The CDR3 is 14 residues long. CDR3 nucleotide sequence: TGTACCAGCAGCAAGCATCACCTCAGCGGGGAGCTGTTTTTT. Translating it yields CTSSKHHLSGELFF.

In its sample, this clonotype was seen many times. The V and J genes are TRBV12-3 or TRBV12-4 and TRBJ1-6; TRBD1 matches at 7 bases. The CDR3 has 14 amino acids. The V and J ends lost 2 bases and 6 bases, in that order; junction bases with no gene match: 1. The CDR3 sequence: CASSLWDSNSPLHF. CDR3 DNA sequence: TGTGCCAGCAGTTTATGGGACAGTAATTCACCCCTCCACTTT.

The chain joins TRBV6-2 or TRBV6-3 to TRBJ2-7, with 7 bases identical to TRBD2. V gave up 10 bases and J gave up 4 bases; unmatched junction bases: 16. The CDR3 covers 15 residues. CDR1 and CDR2 from the germline V gene are MNHEY and SVGEGT. The CDR3 DNA reads TGTGCCAACAGCTCCTGGACTCGCGGGAGATACGAGCAGTACTTC. Protein product: CANSSWTRGRYEQYF.

The V and J genes are TRBV4-2 and TRBJ2-1; 7 bases agree with TRBD2. CDR1 and CDR2 (germline): LGHNA, YNFKEQ. This CDR3 is built from 15 residues. V trimming: 6 bases; J trimming: 6 bases; junction bases outside the gene matches: 11. CDR3 amino acids: CASSPMGGRSNEQFF. CDR3 sequence (DNA): TGTGCCAGCAGTCCGATGGGGGGGAGGTCCAATGAGCAGTTCTTC.